One TCR beta chain is described in this entry. Its specificity is not known. The source of the sample is a study of shared clonotypes between healthy human individuals. Positive CCR7 selection of CD45RO-negative cells yielded the naive CD8 cells, and terminally differentiated effector memory CD45RA+ cells were excluded. Study conclusions and caveats: Represented diversity (both genetic and exposure-history) was limited by the small number of donors. Expectations were that clonotype sharing among donors would be affected by sequencing depth. Some clonotypes were shared by all four sorted-subset donors, while others were not shared. The non-shared ones had lower generation probabilities than the shared ones.

Clones were sequenced by immunoSEQ multiplex PCR, and TCRdb holds only the in-frame ones, with some missing. In the table there are approximately 2,000,000 clones, over 85% of which are singletons. Material for sequencing was naive CD8+ T cells from PBMCs. This receptor was identified in a man between 18 and 35 years old in good health. Some clones in this sample may be carry-over from other donors' samples.

The CDR3 DNA is TGCGCCAGCAGCCAAGAAGGGGGACTCCTAGCCAAAAACATTCAGTACTTC. Protein product: CASSQEGGLLAKNIQYF. The chain employs TRBV4-1 and TRBJ2-4, with D possibly called TRBD1 or TRBD2 (6 bases each). V was cut by 0 bases and J by 0 bases, with 12 bases left in between. The germline V gene has CDR1 MGHRA and CDR2 YSYEKL. The CDR3 runs 17 residues.